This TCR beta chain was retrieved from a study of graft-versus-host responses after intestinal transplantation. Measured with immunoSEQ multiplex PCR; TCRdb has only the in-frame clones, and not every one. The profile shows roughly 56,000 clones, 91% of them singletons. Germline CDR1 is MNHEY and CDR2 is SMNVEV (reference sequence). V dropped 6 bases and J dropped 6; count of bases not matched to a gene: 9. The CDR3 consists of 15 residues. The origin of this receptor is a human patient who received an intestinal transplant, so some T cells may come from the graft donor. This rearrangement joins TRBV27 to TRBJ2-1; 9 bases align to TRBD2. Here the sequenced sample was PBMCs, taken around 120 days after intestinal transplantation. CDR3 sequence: CASRGLAQRGNEQFF. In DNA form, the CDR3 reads TGTGCCAGCAGGGGACTAGCTCAGAGGGGCAATGAGCAGTTCTTC.